This T cell receptor (beta chain) appears in the sequencing data of a study of long-term antiretroviral therapy in people with HIV. This CDR3 comprises 14 residues. CDR1 SGHRS and CDR2 YFSETQ come from the germline V gene. With 4 bases removed from V and 4 bases from J, the gap between germline ends came to 15 bases. They ran version v3.0 of the immunoSEQ assay at survey level. TCRdb's copy holds only in-frame clones and misses some; the assay was immunoSEQ multiplex PCR. The data show 25,000 to 35,000 clones, with about 95% seen just once and 6.5% to 10% held by the top ten. The chain couples TRBV5-1 to TRBJ2-7, with D maybe TRBD2 (5 bases). The starting material was unsorted PBMCs, obtained roughly 6.2 years after starting antiretroviral therapy. This TCR was recovered from a man aged 25-45 years with HIV. The CDR3 loop reads CASSPQIGEYEQYF. CDR3 sequence (DNA): TGCGCCAGCAGCCCCCAGATTGGGGAGTACGAGCAGTACTTC.